These 14 T cell receptor beta chains share one sample of origin, sequenced in a study of human T cells and chemical hapten exposure. TCRdb used MiXCR to reprocess the RACE reads, holding one entry per CDR3 protein. The sample comprises tens of thousands of distinct CDR3 sequences, roughly 9.6% of which are singletons, and less than 2.5% rests with the top ten. Indicated time point: patch test 2, 6 weeks after DPC sensitization. As for treatment: therapeutic diphenylcyclopropenone sensitization with weekly scalp DPC. The specimen comprised whole blood, sampled in connection with sensitization to the hapten diphenylcyclopropenone (DPC). These receptors came from a man aged 40-55 years with alopecia areata. Some clones in this sample may be carry-over from other donors' samples.

Many counts were recorded for this clonotype. V gene TRBV7-8 combines with J gene TRBJ2-7; D perhaps matches TRBD2 (5 bases). Germline V gene data show CDR1 as SGHVS and CDR2 as FQNEAQ. The V gene lost 2 bases and the J gene lost 1 base, with 12 bases spanning the gap. The CDR3 contains 15 residues. Here the CDR3 reads CASSLQLDPSYEQYV. CDR3 sequence (DNA): TGTGCCAGCAGCTTACAACTAGACCCATCCTACGAGCAGTACGTC.

The chain combines TRBV27 with TRBJ2-4; 9 bases agree with TRBD2. The CDR3 contains 18 residues. V was pared by 5 bases and J by 0 bases, with 11 bases of the junction left unmatched. Germline CDR1 and CDR2: MNHEY and SMNVEV (reference sequence). DNA for the CDR3: TGTGCCAGCAGTACCGGGACTAGCTTGAGTCTAGCCAAAAACATTCAGTACTTC. Translation gives CASSTGTSLSLAKNIQYF.

Here the CDR3 DNA reads TGTGCCAGCAGCTTAACGGGAGGGTCTAAGGGGTACGAGCAGTACTTC. This encodes CASSLTGGSKGYEQYF. The genes are TRBV7-2 and TRBJ2-7; 8 bases are shared with TRBD2. The J segment lost 4 bases and the V segment lost 2 bases, leaving 10 bases of the junction unmatched. Looked up from germline, CDR1 is SGHTA and CDR2 is FQGNSA. The CDR3 is made up of 16 amino acids.

In DNA, the CDR3 is TGTGCCAGCAGTTCCAGACAGGACCGGACCCAGTACTTC. It codes for CASSSRQDRTQYF. The chain joins TRBV12-3 or TRBV12-4 to TRBJ2-5; tentatively, D is TRBD1 (6 bases). V dropped 4 bases and J dropped 7 bases, with 13 bases sitting between them. The CDR3 runs to 13 residues.

The rearrangement joins TRBV6-2 or TRBV6-3 to TRBJ2-4, with 7 bases aligning to TRBD2. CDR1 and CDR2 (germline): MNHEY, SVGEGT. The V segment lost 5 bases and the J segment 0 bases; nucleotides outside the gene matches: 4. The CDR3 runs 15 residues. The CDR3 spells CASSVAGGAKNIQYF. The CDR3 DNA sequence: TGTGCCAGCAGTGTAGCGGGTGGAGCCAAAAACATTCAGTACTTC.

This clonotype was seen ten or more times. The chain combines TRBV14 with TRBJ1-4; TRBD1 matches at 9 bases. After removal of 1 base from V and 8 bases from J, the junction contained 8 bases not matched to a gene. This CDR3 has 16 amino acids. CDR1 and CDR2 from the germline V gene are SGHDN and FVKESK. CDR3 bases: TGTGCCAGCAGCCAAGCCTTACAGGGGGCCTCAGAAAAACTGTTTTTT. Its translation is CASSQALQGASEKLFF.

This clonotype has more than one count but fewer than ten. The chain is built from TRBV19 and TRBJ2-3; the match to TRBD1 covers 7 bases. CDR3 length equals 16 residues. V shed 5 bases and J 3 bases; nucleotides not matched to a gene: 11. The germline V gene has CDR1 LNHDA and CDR2 SQIVND (reference sequence). The CDR3 coding sequence is TGTGCCAGTAGTGACAAAAGGGGACAGAGAACAGATACGCAGTATTTT. Translation gives CASSDKRGQRTDTQYF. Using reference TRBV19 and TRBJ2-3 for the parts outside the CDR3, the full variable domain is DGGITQSPKYLFRKEGQNVTLSCEQNLNHDAMYWYRQDPGQGLRLIYYSQIVNDFQKGDIAEGYSVSREKKESFPLTVTSAQKNPTAFYLCASSDKRGQRTDTQYFGPGTRLTVL.

V and J are TRBV4-3 and TRBJ1-1; 8 positions agree with TRBD1. The V gene's germline CDR1 is LGHNA and CDR2 YSLEER. This CDR3 has 15 amino acids. Losses at the gene ends were 3 bases for V and 3 bases for J; bases not matched to a gene: 6. CDR3 protein: CASSQTGQGDTEAFF. The CDR3 region has the DNA TGCGCCAGCAGCCAGACCGGACAGGGAGACACTGAAGCTTTCTTT.

The table lists this clonotype with many counts. The gene calls are TRBV11-3 and TRBJ2-1; 10 nucleotides match TRBD2. The CDR3 loop spans 16 amino acids. The junction had 7 bases not matched to a gene; V was cut back by 1 base and J by 7 bases. From germline, CDR1 is SGHNT and CDR2 YENEEA. The chain's CDR3 is CASSLGLAGHWNEQFF. The CDR3, as DNA: TGTGCCAGCAGCTTAGGACTAGCGGGCCATTGGAATGAGCAGTTCTTC.

This clonotype was seen many times. The chain recombines TRBV7-2 with TRBJ2-7; D may be TRBD1 (5 bases). CDR3 size: 12 residues. V lost 5 bases and J 2 bases, leaving 7 bases between the germline ends. Germline V gene data show CDR1 as SGHTA and CDR2 as FQGNSA. In DNA form, the CDR3 reads TGTGCCAGCAGCAGGGGCCCCTACGAGCAGTACTTC. This sequence encodes CASSRGPYEQYF.

The gene calls are TRBV7-3 and TRBJ2-3; perhaps TRBD2 as D (5 bases). The CDR3 sequence is 15 residues long. Germline V gene sequence: CDR1 SGHTA, CDR2 FQGTGA. The V end lost 1 base, the J end lost 4 bases, and 12 bases lay between the germline ends. The CDR3 loop is CASSLIGSTADTQYF. In DNA, the CDR3 is TGTGCCAGCAGCTTAATTGGGAGTACCGCAGATACGCAGTATTTT.

The CDR3 DNA reads as TGCAGCGGCAGCAGTCCTAGCACAGATACGCAGTATTTT. Residues: CSGSSPSTDTQYF. The rearrangement links TRBV29-1 to TRBJ2-3; D is unresolved. The CDR3 runs 13 residues. Per germline, CDR1 SQVTM and CDR2 ANQGSEA. Trimming left V 7 bases short and J 0 bases short, with 11 bases between.

There are a few counts of this clonotype. At one end, the junction sequence differs from germline, possibly due to a read error. The chain is built from TRBV4-3 and TRBJ2-1; 7 bases agree with TRBD2. CDR1 and CDR2 (germline): LGHNA, YSLEER. The CDR3 has 13 amino acids. CDR3 sequence reads: CASSQDGGTGQVF. CDR3 bases: TGCGCCAGCAGCCAAGACGGGGGGACGGGGCAGGTCTTC.

Many counts were recorded for this clonotype. The V and J genes are TRBV4-1 and TRBJ1-5; D uncertain. This CDR3 has 15 residues. The germline V gene has CDR1 MGHRA and CDR2 YSYEKL. V was shortened by 2 bases and J by 2 bases, with 10 bases between the two germline ends. CDR3 sequence (DNA): TGCGCCAGCAGCCAAACAGTGCAGGGCAATCAGCCCCAGCATTTT. As protein: CASSQTVQGNQPQHF.